A single sample is the source of the 28 T cell receptor beta chains below, sequenced in a study of siplizumab effects on memory and regulatory T cells. The table came from immunoSEQ multiplex PCR; TCRdb's copy has only in-frame clones and leaves some out. This table has about 100,000 clones, 91% appearing once. Sequenced: CD4+ T cells sorted from blood. The receptor source for this set is a human donor in good health.

This clone was picked up a small number of times. The chain recombines TRBV5-1 with TRBJ1-4, with 7 bases identical to TRBD1. Losses at the gene ends were 4 bases for V and 8 bases for J; bases not matched to a gene: 8. CDR1 SGHRS and CDR2 YFSETQ come from the germline V gene. The CDR3 contains 14 residues. The CDR3, as DNA: TGCGCCAGCAGCGTGAAACCGACAGGGGAAAAACTGTTTTTT. Translated, it gives CASSVKPTGEKLFF.

J is TRBJ2-1 and V is TRBV5-1; D might be TRBD2 (5 bases). Trimming pared 0 bases from V and 2 bases from J, leaving 9 bases between. CDR1 is SGHRS and CDR2 is YFSETQ in the germline V gene. This CDR3 region has 15 residues. In nucleotides, the CDR3 is TGCGCCAGCAGCTTGGTGAGGGCCCCCTACAATGAGCAGTTCTTC. Encoded protein: CASSLVRAPYNEQFF.

The rearrangement links TRBV4-1 to TRBJ2-5; D is possibly TRBD2 (6 bases). The V and J ends lost 8 bases and 5 bases respectively, with 18 bases between them. Germline V gene lookup returns CDR1 MGHRA and CDR2 YSYEKL. This CDR3 is built from 14 residues. CDR3 in amino acids: CASRAWGGQETQYF. The CDR3 DNA is TGCGCCAGCCGAGCGTGGGGAGGCCAGGAGACCCAGTACTTC.

The rearrangement joins TRBV23-1 to TRBJ1-6, with D possibly TRBD1 on 6 matching bases. TRBV23-1 carries the ORF label, with uncertain function. The CDR3 extends over 15 amino acids. The V end lost 11 bases, the J end lost 9 bases, and 23 bases lay between the germline ends. CDR3 nucleotides: TGCGCCGGGCTATCAGGGGAGGAGTGGTGTTCACCCCTCCACTTT. Translated, it gives CAGLSGEEWCSPLHF.

This sequence joins TRBV10-3 and TRBJ2-2; no firm D call. CDR1 is ENHRY and CDR2 is SYGVKD in the germline V gene. With 0 bases removed from V and 6 bases from J, the gap between germline ends came to 11 bases. CDR3 length equals 15 residues. The CDR3 region is CAISESGLGAGELFF. In DNA form, the CDR3 reads TGTGCCATCAGTGAGTCGGGCTTGGGCGCCGGGGAGCTGTTTTTT.

The chain is built from TRBV11-2 and TRBJ2-7; possibly TRBD1 for D (5 bases). Germline CDR1 reads SGHAT; CDR2 reads FQNNGV. V was pared by 5 bases and J by 4 bases, with 12 bases between. This CDR3 spans 13 amino acids. Here the CDR3 DNA reads TGTGCCAGCAGCCCCCCGTACAGGTACGAGCAGTACTTC. Its protein product is CASSPPYRYEQYF.

The chain recombines TRBV5-1 with TRBJ2-1, with 8 bases identical to TRBD1. The CDR3 runs to 13 residues. Germline values: CDR1 SGHRS, CDR2 YFSETQ. V dropped 8 bases and J dropped 6; count of bases not matched to a gene: 7. CDR3 sequence: CASRTGPANEQFF. The CDR3 DNA sequence: TGCGCCAGTCGGACAGGGCCTGCCAATGAGCAGTTCTTC.

The chain employs TRBV5-1 and TRBJ2-7, with 8 bases lining up with TRBD2. The CDR3 extends over 18 amino acids. Germline-derived CDR1 and CDR2 are SGHRS and YFSETQ. Germline trimming cut 0 bases from V and 0 bases from J; bases unmatched to any gene: 11. The DNA for the CDR3 is TGCGCCAGCAGCTTGGTTCGAGCGGGGGACCCCCGCTCCTACGAGCAGTACTTC. It is translated as CASSLVRAGDPRSYEQYF. Complete variable domain (other parts from reference TRBV5-1 and TRBJ2-7): KAGVTQTPRYLIKTRGQQVTLSCSPISGHRSVSWYQQTPGQGLQFLFEYFSETQRNKGNFPGRFSGRQFSNSRSEMNVSTLELGDSALYLCASSLVRAGDPRSYEQYFGPGTRLTVT.

The V and J genes are TRBV5-5 and TRBJ1-4; D is unresolved. Germline lookup yields CDR1 SGHKS and CDR2 YYEKEE (reference sequence). This CDR3 has 15 residues. V lost 3 bases and J lost 0, with 9 bases in between. The DNA of the CDR3 is TGTGCCAGCAGCTCCCGATTGTCAACTAATGAAAAACTGTTTTTT. Its translation: CASSSRLSTNEKLFF.

This clone has a single count. The chain has TRBV10-1 and TRBJ1-1; perhaps TRBD1 as D (5 bases). Germline loops: CDR1 WNHNN, CDR2 SYGVQD (reference sequence). The CDR3 contains 14 residues. V lost 2 bases to trimming and J lost 5 bases, with 12 bases between them. For the CDR3, the DNA is TGCGCCAGCAGTGAGGGAGGGGAAAAAACTGAAGCTTTCTTT. Translation: CASSEGGEKTEAFF.

This chain uses TRBV28 with TRBJ1-5; TRBD1 matches 9 bases. V lost 11 bases to trimming and J lost 2 bases; unmatched junction nucleotides: 7. Germline CDR1 is MDHEN and CDR2 is SYDVKM. CDR3 size: 14 residues. In nucleotides, the CDR3 is TGTGCCGGAGAGACAGGGGGGGGCAATCAGCCCCAGCATTTT. As protein: CAGETGGGNQPQHF.

The gene calls are TRBV27 and TRBJ2-3, with D possibly TRBD2 on 5 matching bases. With 6 bases removed from V and 4 bases from J, the gap between germline ends came to 11 bases. The CDR3 consists of 13 residues. Germline V gene data show CDR1 as MNHEY and CDR2 as SMNVEV (reference sequence). CDR3 region: CASRRGWPDTQYF. The DNA for the CDR3 is TGTGCCAGCAGAAGAGGGTGGCCAGATACGCAGTATTTT.

The chain has TRBV11-1 and TRBJ2-7; D unclear. V was pared by 1 base and J by 3 bases, with 10 bases between. Germline V gene data show CDR1 as SGHAT and CDR2 as FQDESV (reference sequence). The CDR3 consists of 14 residues. CDR3 DNA: TGTGCCAGCAGCTTAGTACGGTCCAGCTACGAGCAGTACTTC. This sequence encodes CASSLVRSSYEQYF.

The J gene is TRBJ2-7, the V gene TRBV6-6; no clear D. There are 13 residues in the CDR3. The V end was cut by 7 bases, the J end by 2 bases, with 12 bases between. CDR1 MNHNY and CDR2 SVGAGI come from the germline V gene (reference sequence). The DNA of the CDR3 is TGTGCCAGCACCGAGTCTACTCCCTACGAGCAGTACTTC. As protein: CASTESTPYEQYF.

In DNA, the CDR3 is TGTGCCAGCAGTCGGACTAGCGGGAGGGAGACCCAGTACTTC. It encodes CASSRTSGRETQYF. The chain links TRBV6-5 to TRBJ2-5; 14 nucleotides agree with TRBD2. This CDR3 has 14 amino acids. The junction had 1 base not matched to a gene; V was cut back by 5 bases and J by 5 bases. Germline lookup yields CDR1 MNHEY and CDR2 SVGAGI.

The V and J genes are TRBV14 and TRBJ2-7; D perhaps matches TRBD2 (5 bases). CDR3 size: 13 residues. Looked up from germline, CDR1 is SGHDN and CDR2 is FVKESK. V shed 4 bases and J shed 6 bases, with 13 bases lying between them. The DNA of the CDR3 is TGTGCCAGCAGCCGAACCAAGGGAGCCGAGCAGTACTTC. It is translated as CASSRTKGAEQYF.

This chain joins TRBV5-1 and TRBJ2-5, with D perhaps matching TRBD2 (5 bases). The V gene's germline CDR1 is SGHRS and CDR2 YFSETQ. V gave up 0 bases and J gave up 4 bases, with 7 bases separating them. The CDR3 totals 13 residues. The CDR3 DNA sequence: TGCGCCAGCAGCTTGGGAGGGTCAGAGACCCAGTACTTC. Protein sequence: CASSLGGSETQYF.

Points on this clone: An end of the junction differs from the germline gene, which may be a read error. V and J are TRBV7-2 and TRBJ1-3; D is unclear. The DNA end favors TRBJ2-2, so the J call may be wrong. The CDR3 covers 13 residues. Germline lookup yields CDR1 SGHTA and CDR2 FQGNSA. Written as DNA, the CDR3 is TGTGCCAGCACCTTAGGTACCCGGGGGGAGCTGTTTTTT. Residues: CASTLGTRGELFF.

The gene calls are TRBV7-2 and TRBJ1-4, with a weak D call TRBD1 (6 bases). V was pared by 1 base and J by 8 bases, with 17 bases between. CDR1 and CDR2 from the germline V gene are SGHTA and FQGNSA. The CDR3 loop spans 16 amino acids. The CDR3 spells CASSLGGQGGGEKLFF. CDR3 nucleotide sequence: TGTGCCAGCAGCTTAGGGGGGCAGGGAGGTGGAGAAAAACTGTTTTTT.

The chain links TRBV28 to TRBJ1-1; D possibly corresponds to TRBD1 (5 bases). The CDR3 sequence is 12 residues long. V was trimmed by 2 bases and J by 10 bases, leaving 11 bases between them. Germline CDR1 reads MDHEN; CDR2 reads SYDVKM. In nucleotides, the CDR3 is TGTGCCAGCAGTTTAGTCCCAAGGGGAGCTTTCTTT. This encodes CASSLVPRGAFF.

The CDR3 DNA reads as TGTGCCAGCAGCTTAGCCGGACTAGCGGGGCAAGAGACCCAGTACTTC. Amino acid sequence: CASSLAGLAGQETQYF. The chain uses TRBV7-6 and TRBJ2-5; 12 nucleotides match TRBD2. This CDR3 is 16 amino acids long. Germline V lookup: CDR1 SGHVS, CDR2 FNYEAQ. Trimming removed 0 bases from V and 2 bases from J; junction bases left unmatched: 1. The whole variable domain, remainder taken from reference TRBV7-6 and TRBJ2-5, is GAGVSQSPRYKVTKRGQDVALRCDPISGHVSLYWYRQALGQGPEFLTYFNYEAQQDKSGLPNDRFSAERPEGSISTLTIQRTEQRDSAMYRCASSLAGLAGQETQYFGPGTRLLVL.

The gene calls are TRBV19 and TRBJ2-3, with 14 bases identical to TRBD2. Looked up from germline, CDR1 is LNHDA and CDR2 is SQIVND (reference sequence). The J segment lost 4 bases and the V segment lost 7 bases, leaving 4 bases of the junction unmatched. The CDR3 has 15 residues. The CDR3 DNA sequence: TGTGCCAGTACCCGGACTAGCGGGGGGTCAGATACGCAGTATTTT. Residues: CASTRTSGGSDTQYF.

This clone was seen more than once but under ten times. The gene calls are TRBV5-6 and TRBJ1-1; weak D call: TRBD1 (5 bases). Germline lookup yields CDR1 SGHDT and CDR2 YYEEEE. The CDR3 is 14 residues long. Between the trimmed V and J ends, which lost 2 bases and 5 bases, there was a span of 13 bases. CDR3 in DNA: TGTGCCAGCAGCTTCGGCACGCGGGGGACTGAAGCTTTCTTT. This sequence encodes CASSFGTRGTEAFF. Looking up the rest from reference TRBV5-6 and TRBJ1-1 gives the full variable domain: DAGVTQSPTHLIKTRGQQVTLRCSPKSGHDTVSWYQQALGQGPQFIFQYYEEEERQRGNFPDRFSGHQFPNYSSELNVNALLLGDSALYLCASSFGTRGTEAFFGQGTRLTVV.

This clone was recorded only once. J is TRBJ2-3 and V is TRBV7-6; TRBD2 matches at 8 bases. V trimming: 3 bases; J trimming: 4 bases; junction bases outside the gene matches: 3. Germline loops: CDR1 SGHVS, CDR2 FNYEAQ. The CDR3 is 14 amino acids. The DNA of the CDR3 is TGTGCCAGCAGCTTGACTAGCGCACCAGATACGCAGTATTTT. Its translation is CASSLTSAPDTQYF.

The chain recombines TRBV7-2 with TRBJ1-1; 7 positions match TRBD1. Trimming took 5 bases from V and 12 from J; bases not matched to a gene: 12. The CDR3 is 13 amino acids. Per germline, CDR1 SGHTA and CDR2 FQGNSA. The DNA for the CDR3 is TGTGCCAGCAGCCGAAAAGGAGGGGGCGAGTCTTTCTTT. Amino acid sequence: CASSRKGGGESFF.

The J gene is TRBJ1-1, the V gene TRBV11-3; D is uncertain. Germline V gene data show CDR1 as SGHNT and CDR2 as YENEEA. With 4 bases removed from V and 5 bases from J, the gap between germline ends came to 8 bases. The CDR3 length is 12 residues. The CDR3 sequence: CASSSPGTEAFF. The CDR3 coding sequence is TGTGCCAGCAGCTCCCCGGGGACTGAAGCTTTCTTT.

This clone was detected only a few times. The chain recombines TRBV2 with TRBJ1-2; 7 bases agree with TRBD1. Germline lookup yields CDR1 SNHLY and CDR2 FYNNEI. The CDR3 totals 16 residues. Trimming cost V 5 bases and J 2 bases; bases outside gene matches: 11. CDR3 region: CASSPRRRGQNYGYTF. CDR3 in DNA: TGTGCCAGCAGTCCCCGGCGGAGGGGGCAAAACTATGGCTACACCTTC.

This chain connects TRBV28 to TRBJ2-7, with TRBD1 identical over 8 bases. CDR1 is MDHEN, CDR2 SYDVKM, per germline. The CDR3 covers 13 residues. The ends lost 6 bases at V and 2 bases at J; junction bases unmatched: 3. CDR3 region: CASRTGQAYEQYF. CDR3 DNA: TGTGCCAGCAGAACGGGACAGGCCTACGAGCAGTACTTC.